Below are 10 T cell receptor beta chains sequenced from a single sample in a study of follicular helper T cells after annual influenza vaccination. Assay used: immunoSEQ multiplex PCR; TCRdb lists only in-frame clones, some missing. The sample yields more than 4,000 clones, roughly 86% seen once. Time point in this sample: 2015-2016 season, 7 days after influenza vaccination. The sample consisted of CXCR5+ CD38- circulating T follicular helper cells from blood, taken 7 days after influenza vaccination. Subset defined: circulating Tfh, non-naive CD4+CXCR5+PD-1+ (ICOS+CD38+ or ICOS-CD38-). The receptors were gathered from an adult who received the influenza vaccine.

The J gene is TRBJ1-3, the V gene TRBV6-6; D unclear. V was clipped by 4 bases and J by 0 bases, with 10 bases between them. Per germline, CDR1 MNHNY and CDR2 SVGAGI (reference sequence). The CDR3 contains 15 residues. CDR3 protein: CASSLDTVSGNTIYF. The CDR3 nucleotides are TGTGCCAGCAGTTTAGACACCGTCTCTGGAAACACCATATATTTT.

This clone was seen once. The V and J genes are TRBV5-1 and TRBJ1-1, with a tentative D call TRBD1 (5 bases). With 4 bases removed from V and 4 bases from J, the gap between germline ends came to 17 bases. CDR3 length: 15 amino acids. The V gene's germline CDR1 is SGHRS and CDR2 YFSETQ. In DNA form, the CDR3 reads TGCGCCAGCAGCGTAGTAGACTTTGGGGGCACTGAAGCTTTCTTT. This translates into CASSVVDFGGTEAFF.

The chain couples TRBV4-2 to TRBJ2-1; the match to TRBD2 covers 7 bases. V trimming: 1 base; J trimming: 2 bases; junction bases outside the gene matches: 5. Germline CDR1 reads LGHNA; CDR2 reads YNFKEQ. The CDR3 is 16 amino acids. The CDR3 sequence: CASSQGGLAAYNEQFF. CDR3 coding DNA: TGTGCCAGCAGCCAAGGGGGCCTAGCGGCCTACAATGAGCAGTTCTTC.

J is TRBJ2-5 and V is TRBV2, with a tentative D call TRBD2 (7 bases). CDR3 length equals 14 residues. Trimming removed 4 bases from V and 5 bases from J, with 14 bases in between. CDR1 SNHLY and CDR2 FYNNEI come from the germline V gene. CDR3 nucleotides: TGTGCCAGCAGTGGAGGGGGGGCGCGGGAGACCCAGTACTTC. Protein product: CASSGGGARETQYF.

V gene TRBV6-5 combines with J gene TRBJ2-1; the match to TRBD2 covers 13 bases. From germline, CDR1 is MNHEY and CDR2 SVGAGI. This CDR3 has 16 residues. Trimming took 4 bases from V and 4 from J; bases not matched to a gene: 4. In DNA form, the CDR3 reads TGTGCCAGCAGTTCCGGGACTAGCGGGATTTACAATGAGCAGTTCTTC. Protein sequence: CASSSGTSGIYNEQFF.

The gene calls are TRBV6-4 and TRBJ2-1, with TRBD2 identical over 16 bases. The germline CDR1 and CDR2 sequences are MRHNA and SNTAGT. The V gene end was trimmed by 4 bases and the J gene end by 9 bases; junction bases not matched to a gene: 6. The CDR3 has 16 residues. The CDR3 nucleotides read TGTGCCAGCAGTGGTGGGACTAGCGGGAGGGGGGGTGAGCAGTTCTTC. It codes for CASSGGTSGRGGEQFF.

This clone is a singleton in its sample. The CDR3 spells CASSLWDRGYTF. For the CDR3, the DNA is TGTGCCAGCAGTTTATGGGATAGGGGCTACACCTTC. This rearrangement joins TRBV28 to TRBJ1-2; D is uncertain. Germline CDR1 is MDHEN and CDR2 is SYDVKM. Trimming pared 0 bases from V and 8 bases from J, leaving 7 bases between. This CDR3 spans 12 amino acids.

The chain combines TRBV10-1 with TRBJ2-6; the D is unclear. Germline V gene lookup returns CDR1 WNHNN and CDR2 SYGVQD (reference sequence). V lost 5 bases and J 5 bases, leaving 19 bases between the germline ends. CDR3 length: 17 amino acids. CDR3 in DNA: TGCGCCAGCAGTAAAAATGACGCACAAAGTCGGGCCAACGTCCTGACTTTC. Encoded protein: CASSKNDAQSRANVLTF.

This chain uses TRBV18 with TRBJ1-2; maybe TRBD1 (5 bases). CDR3 length equals 11 residues. The germline gives CDR1 KGHSH, CDR2 LQKENI. V lost 5 bases to trimming and J lost 8 bases, with 9 bases between them. CDR3 sequence (DNA): TGTGCCAGCTCAGCCGGACAAGGCTACACCTTC. It specifies CASSAGQGYTF. Supplemented by reference TRBV18 and TRBJ1-2, the full variable domain reads NAGVMQNPRHLVRRRGQEARLRCSPMKGHSHVYWYRQLPEEGLKFMVYLQKENIIDESGMPKERFSAEFPKEGPSILRIQQVVRGDSAAYFCASSAGQGYTFGSGTRLTVV.

The chain combines TRBV5-1 with TRBJ2-1; perhaps TRBD2 as D (6 bases). V lost 0 bases and J 5 bases, leaving 15 bases between the germline ends. Germline V lookup: CDR1 SGHRS, CDR2 YFSETQ. This CDR3 is built from 16 residues. The CDR3 sequence is CASSLAGTSRHNEQFF. DNA of the CDR3: TGCGCCAGCAGCTTGGCCGGTACTAGCCGGCACAATGAGCAGTTCTTC.